These 29 T cell receptor beta chains share one sample of origin, sequenced in a study of T cell responses to AZD1222 COVID-19 vaccine. Profiled with immunoSEQ multiplex PCR; TCRdb holds only in-frame clones, not every one. The data show about 160,000 clones, approximately 94% seen once. The input for sequencing was peripheral blood, taken 28 days after the second AZD1222 dose. The receptors were gathered from an adult who received the AZD1222 COVID-19 vaccine.

V is TRBV14 and J is TRBJ2-1; D uncertain. V was pared by 4 bases and J by 4 bases, with 11 bases between. CDR1 and CDR2 from the germline V gene are SGHDN and FVKESK. The CDR3 loop spans 14 amino acids. In nucleotides, the CDR3 is TGTGCCAGCAGCCGACACAGCCAGTACAATGAGCAGTTCTTC. Translation: CASSRHSQYNEQFF.

The V gene is TRBV11-2, the J gene TRBJ1-1; possible D gene TRBD1, 5 bases. Per germline, CDR1 SGHAT and CDR2 FQNNGV. V lost 6 bases and J 11 bases, leaving 25 bases between the germline ends. The CDR3 consists of 15 residues. DNA of the CDR3: TGTGCCAGCAGACATTTACCCCCCCAGGGCCAGCAGGCTTTCTTT. It encodes CASRHLPPQGQQAFF.

The J gene is TRBJ1-1, the V gene TRBV12-3 or TRBV12-4; no definite D call. The CDR3 length is 13 residues. The V end was cut by 2 bases, the J end by 0 bases, with 4 bases between. The CDR3 DNA is TGTGCCAGCAGTTTACGGATGAACACTGAAGCTTTCTTT. Translating gives CASSLRMNTEAFF.

V gene TRBV27 combines with J gene TRBJ1-4; D gene uncertain. The CDR3 length is 14 residues. Trimming pared 6 bases from V and 0 bases from J, leaving 8 bases between. Germline V gene data show CDR1 as MNHEY and CDR2 as SMNVEV (reference sequence). CDR3 amino acids: CASRGSATNEKLFF. The CDR3 DNA reads as TGTGCCAGCAGAGGGTCGGCAACTAATGAAAAACTGTTTTTT.

The chain employs TRBV2 and TRBJ1-5, with D perhaps TRBD1 (5 bases). Deletions cut 4 bases from V and 1 base from J, with 17 bases between. CDR1 SNHLY and CDR2 FYNNEI come from the germline V gene. This CDR3 contains 17 residues. CDR3 region: CASSGSTFGGSNQPQHF. CDR3 bases: TGTGCCAGCAGTGGATCGACATTCGGGGGGAGCAATCAGCCCCAGCATTTT. Filled out from reference TRBV2 and TRBJ1-5, the complete variable domain reads EPEVTQTPSHQVTQMGQEVILRCVPISNHLYFYWYRQILGQKVEFLVSFYNNEISEKSEIFDDQFSVERPDGSNFTLKIRSTKLEDSAMYFCASSGSTFGGSNQPQHFGDGTRLSIL.

V is TRBV7-9 and J is TRBJ2-1; D remains unclear. V was cut by 3 bases and J by 4 bases, with 19 bases left in between. CDR1 SEHNR and CDR2 FQNEAQ come from the germline V gene (reference sequence). The CDR3 sequence is 17 residues long. The CDR3 coding sequence is TGTGCCAGCAGCTTTAGTCCTACCTCTAGATGGTACAATGAGCAGTTCTTC. Protein sequence: CASSFSPTSRWYNEQFF.

The rearrangement uses TRBV28 and TRBJ1-6; no definite D call. This CDR3 spans 14 amino acids. The germline gives CDR1 MDHEN, CDR2 SYDVKM. The CDR3 is CAASRTSGNSPLHF. In DNA form, the CDR3 reads TGTGCTGCAAGCAGGACTTCGGGAAATTCACCCCTCCACTTT. The whole variable domain, remainder taken from reference TRBV28 and TRBJ1-6, is DVKVTQSSRYLVKRTGEKVFLECVQDMDHENMFWYRQDPGLGLRLIYFSYDVKMKEKGDIPEGYSVSREKKERFSLILESASTNQTSMYLCAASRTSGNSPLHFGNGTRLTVT.

The chain carries TRBV7-2 and TRBJ1-5; 11 bases line up with TRBD1. J gave up 4 bases and V 1 base, and 3 bases lay outside the gene matches. The CDR3 runs to 16 residues. The germline gives CDR1 SGHTA, CDR2 FQGNSA. CDR3 nucleotides: TGTGCCAGCAGCTTAGTCGGGACAGGGGGGAATCAGCCCCAGCATTTT. Protein: CASSLVGTGGNQPQHF.

The chain employs TRBV6-2 or TRBV6-3 and TRBJ2-7; 7 bases are shared with TRBD2. The CDR3 length is 18 residues. Germline V CDR1 and CDR2: MNHEY, SVGEGT. The trim removed 2 bases at V and 0 bases at J, leaving 13 bases unmatched. CDR3 region: CASSYKFVPSGPSYEQYF. The CDR3, as DNA: TGTGCCAGCAGTTACAAATTCGTCCCTAGCGGCCCCTCCTACGAGCAGTACTTC.

The chain uses TRBV12-3 or TRBV12-4 and TRBJ1-3, with D uncertain. Trimming cost V 6 bases and J 2 bases, with 8 bases left between them. The CDR3 covers 13 residues. In DNA, the CDR3 is TGTGCCAGCAGGTCATTAGCTGGAAACACCATATATTTT. This gives the protein CASRSLAGNTIYF.

The chain couples TRBV7-3 to TRBJ1-3, with D tentatively TRBD1 (5 bases). Germline V gives CDR1 SGHTA, CDR2 FQGTGA. Trimming took off 7 bases at V and 3 bases at J, with 13 bases between the two ends. The CDR3 is 14 residues long. The CDR3 loop reads CASINRQIGNTIYF. The CDR3 coding sequence is TGTGCCAGCATCAATCGACAGATTGGAAACACCATATATTTT.

V gene TRBV28 combines with J gene TRBJ1-2; the D is unclear. This CDR3 spans 13 amino acids. V lost 6 bases, J lost 5 bases, and 13 bases lay in between. Looked up from germline, CDR1 is MDHEN and CDR2 is SYDVKM. The CDR3 nucleotides read TGTGCCAGCAGGGAAAAGGGTGTATATGGCTACACCTTC. It specifies CASREKGVYGYTF.

J is TRBJ1-6 and V is TRBV25-1, with TRBD1 identical over 10 bases. The CDR3 extends over 15 amino acids. Germline V gene lookup returns CDR1 MGHDK and CDR2 SYGVNS. V dropped 6 bases and J dropped 8; count of bases not matched to a gene: 7. In DNA, the CDR3 is TGTGCCAGCAGGAGACAGGGGGCGTCGGATTCACCCCTCCACTTT. Translation: CASRRQGASDSPLHF.

The CDR3 DNA is TGTGCCAGCAGCTTGCTAGCGGGACCCTACGAGCAGTACTTC. Protein: CASSLLAGPYEQYF. The rearrangement uses TRBV7-2 and TRBJ2-7, with 9 positions matching TRBD2. CDR1 SGHTA and CDR2 FQGNSA come from the germline V gene. J gave up 2 bases and V 3 bases, and 2 bases lay outside the gene matches. CDR3 length: 14 residues.

J is TRBJ2-3 and V is TRBV7-8; D remains unclear. Germline CDR1 is SGHVS and CDR2 is FQNEAQ. Between the trimmed V and J ends, which lost 4 bases and 2 bases, there was a span of 16 bases. The CDR3 loop spans 16 amino acids. The CDR3: CASSYRTARTTDTQYF. CDR3 nucleotide sequence: TGTGCCAGCAGCTACCGGACCGCCCGAACCACAGATACGCAGTATTTT.

This chain connects TRBV7-6 to TRBJ2-1; 7 nucleotides line up with TRBD2. The CDR3 runs to 15 residues. Germline-derived CDR1 and CDR2 are SGHVS and FNYEAQ. Trimming took 1 base from V and 4 from J; bases not matched to a gene: 4. Here the CDR3 DNA reads TGTGCCAGCAGCTTAGGGTTGGGACTATACAATGAGCAGTTCTTC. Its protein is CASSLGLGLYNEQFF. Filled out from reference TRBV7-6 and TRBJ2-1, the complete variable domain reads GAGVSQSPRYKVTKRGQDVALRCDPISGHVSLYWYRQALGQGPEFLTYFNYEAQQDKSGLPNDRFSAERPEGSISTLTIQRTEQRDSAMYRCASSLGLGLYNEQFFGPGTRLTVL.

The V and J genes are TRBV10-2 and TRBJ2-2; TRBD2 aligns across 10 bases. V was clipped by 4 bases and J by 4 bases; unmatched bases: 3. The CDR3 contains 15 residues. Germline CDR1 is WSHSY and CDR2 is SAAADI. The CDR3 DNA sequence: TGCGCCAGCAGTGGGACTAGCGGATCCACCGGGGAGCTGTTTTTT. Protein product: CASSGTSGSTGELFF.

This chain uses TRBV2 with TRBJ2-1; 9 nucleotides align to TRBD2. Per the germline V gene, CDR1 is SNHLY and CDR2 is FYNNEI. This CDR3 is 15 amino acids long. After removal of 3 bases from V and 8 bases from J, the junction contained 8 bases not matched to a gene. CDR3 loop: CASSEGGRAVDEQFF. In DNA form, the CDR3 reads TGTGCCAGCAGTGAGGGCGGGAGGGCCGTGGATGAGCAGTTCTTC. The full variable domain, completed using reference TRBV2 and TRBJ2-1, is EPEVTQTPSHQVTQMGQEVILRCVPISNHLYFYWYRQILGQKVEFLVSFYNNEISEKSEIFDDQFSVERPDGSNFTLKIRSTKLEDSAMYFCASSEGGRAVDEQFFGPGTRLTVL.

This rearrangement joins TRBV7-9 to TRBJ2-1; possible D gene TRBD1, 6 bases. V lost 6 bases and J lost 1, with 13 bases in between. The V gene's germline CDR1 is SEHNR and CDR2 FQNEAQ (reference sequence). The CDR3 spans 15 residues. This CDR3 reads CASRPRDISYNEQFF. CDR3 sequence (DNA): TGTGCCAGCAGACCCCGGGACATTTCCTACAATGAGCAGTTCTTC. Full variable domain (missing parts from reference TRBV7-9 and TRBJ2-1): DTGVSQNPRHKITKRGQNVTFRCDPISEHNRLYWYRQTLGQGPEFLTYFQNEAQLEKSRLLSDRFSAERPKGSFSTLEIQRTEQGDSAMYLCASRPRDISYNEQFFGPGTRLTVL.

This chain uses TRBV7-9 with TRBJ2-2; TRBD1 agrees at 8 bases. Germline CDR1 is SEHNR and CDR2 is FQNEAQ (reference sequence). The ends lost 6 bases at V and 1 base at J; junction bases unmatched: 7. The CDR3 spans 16 residues. DNA of the CDR3: TGTGCCAGCAGTCTGCCGGGACAGGAGAACACCGGGGAGCTGTTTTTT. Protein sequence: CASSLPGQENTGELFF.

The gene calls are TRBV6-5 and TRBJ2-7, with TRBD1 identical over 8 bases. CDR1 MNHEY and CDR2 SVGAGI come from the germline V gene. Unmatched junction bases numbered 10, after V lost 6 bases and J lost 6 bases. The CDR3 sequence is 14 residues long. The CDR3 DNA reads TGTGCCAGCAGCCTAGGACAGGGCAAAGGCGAGCAGTACTTC. Translation: CASSLGQGKGEQYF.

This clone is a singleton in its sample. In DNA form, the CDR3 reads TGCGCCAGCAGCCAAGATTTGCCCAGGGGGAGGGCCACAGATACGCAGTATTTT. It encodes CASSQDLPRGRATDTQYF. V is TRBV4-3 and J is TRBJ2-3; D could derive from TRBD1 or TRBD2 (7 bases each). Deletions cut 0 bases from V and 2 bases from J, with 18 bases between. CDR3 length: 18 amino acids. Per germline, CDR1 LGHNA and CDR2 YSLEER.

This sequence joins TRBV4-1 and TRBJ1-4; tentatively, D is TRBD1 (6 bases). The CDR3 length is 16 residues. The germline V gene has CDR1 MGHRA and CDR2 YSYEKL. Trimming took 1 base from V and 3 from J, leaving 12 bases between them. This CDR3 is CASSQGVRTANEKLFF. CDR3 coding DNA: TGCGCCAGCAGCCAAGGGGTACGGACAGCTAATGAAAAACTGTTTTTT.

The chain couples TRBV7-9 to TRBJ2-6; tentatively, D is TRBD1 (5 bases). Trimming cost V 11 bases and J 1 base, with 12 bases left between them. Per germline, CDR1 SEHNR and CDR2 FQNEAQ (reference sequence). The CDR3 is 14 amino acids. For the CDR3, the DNA is TGTGCCGGGGCATTGGTTTCTGGGGCCAACGTCCTGACTTTC. Its translation: CAGALVSGANVLTF.

The V call is TRBV28, the J call TRBJ2-7, with TRBD2 as a possible D gene (6 bases). The CDR3 has 15 amino acids. The germline V gene encodes CDR1 MDHEN and CDR2 SYDVKM. V lost 3 bases and J 3 bases, leaving 15 bases between the germline ends. The CDR3 is CASSLVLGGSYEQYF. Written as DNA, the CDR3 is TGTGCCAGCAGTTTGGTTCTCGGGGGAAGCTACGAGCAGTACTTC.

The chain joins TRBV5-3 to TRBJ1-1; D call uncertain. TRBV5-3 is labeled an ORF, and its function is uncertain. The CDR3 loop spans 14 amino acids. V lost 4 bases and J lost 4, with 14 bases in between. DNA for the CDR3: TGTGCCAGAAGCCCCTGGGGTCTTGGCACTGAAGCTTTCTTT. This gives the protein CARSPWGLGTEAFF.

The rearrangement links TRBV27 to TRBJ1-5, with TRBD1 identical over 11 bases. V lost 5 bases, J lost 0 bases, and 9 bases stayed unmatched. The CDR3 covers 18 residues. Germline loops: CDR1 MNHEY, CDR2 SMNVEV (reference sequence). The CDR3 is CASSPGQGAAISNQPQHF. The CDR3 coding sequence is TGTGCCAGCAGTCCCGGACAGGGGGCTGCTATTAGCAATCAGCCCCAGCATTTT.

This clone was found once. This sequence joins TRBV7-9 and TRBJ2-1; D gene ambiguous. Trimming took 11 bases from V and 2 from J, leaving 10 bases between them. CDR1 is SEHNR and CDR2 is FQNEAQ in the germline V gene (reference sequence). This CDR3 spans 12 amino acids. As DNA, the CDR3 is TGTGCCTGGTCAGGTACCTACAATGAGCAGTTCTTC. Translated: CAWSGTYNEQFF.

J is TRBJ1-1 and V is TRBV3-1 (or the pseudogene TRBV3-2); perhaps TRBD1 as D (5 bases). V shed 4 bases and J shed 4 bases, with 10 bases lying between them. This CDR3 has 13 amino acids. In germline, CDR1 is LGHDT, CDR2 YNNKEL (reference sequence). The CDR3 region has the DNA TGTGCCAGCAGCCCCATTGGGGGCACTGAAGCTTTCTTT. This translates into CASSPIGGTEAFF.